This section outlines one TCR beta chain sequence together with its context. Its antigen is unknown. Distinct nucleotide sequences in the sample also encode this CDR3. The trim removed 3 bases at V and 4 bases at J, leaving 8 bases unmatched. Per germline, CDR1 SGHTA and CDR2 FQGNSA. The CDR3 spans 15 residues. This sample stems from a study of shared clonotypes between healthy human individuals. Turning to the study itself: The people who gave samples were two women and three men aged 18 to 49. Study-level points and caveats: Unshared clonotypes carried lower generation probabilities than those common to all four donors. Large depth notwithstanding, sorted-subset sequencing proved incomplete by rarefaction.

This table comes from immunoSEQ multiplex PCR, and its TCRdb copy is limited to in-frame clones, with some not included. The sample has about 2.4 million clones, approximately 93% seen once. This TCR was recovered from a man between 18 and 35 years old in good health. Some clones in this sample may be carry-over from other donors' samples. The sample was naive CD4+ T cells from PBMCs. Subset meaning: CD45RA+ positively selected. V usage is TRBV7-2 and J usage is TRBJ2-7, with 8 nucleotides matching TRBD2. The CDR3 reads CASSLLAGGGYEQYF. CDR3 in DNA: TGTGCCAGCAGCTTGCTCGCGGGGGGTGGATACGAGCAGTACTTC.